The clone carrying this T cell receptor beta chain has just a few counts. What it recognizes is unknown. These data come from a study of T-cell reconstitution after alpha-beta-depleted transplantation in children. This sample's TCRbeta library carried unique molecular identifier barcodes. Using its own MiXCR run on the PCR reads, TCRdb lists one record per CDR3 protein. The sample lists hundreds of thousands of distinct CDR3 sequences; about 17% were seen once. Study-level points and caveats: T cells produced anew were the main source of T-cell counts and diversity one year after transplant. Several hundred expanded graft clones reportedly supplied alpha-beta T cells about two months after transplant.

V trimming: 8 bases; J trimming: 4 bases; junction bases outside the gene matches: 9. The CDR3 is made up of 14 amino acids. The germline V gene has CDR1 MGHDK and CDR2 SYGVNS. The source material was PBMCs, mostly from graft donor cells, sampled 360 days after TCRalphabeta/CD19-depleted stem cell transplant. V gene TRBV25-1 combines with J gene TRBJ1-1, with TRBD1 identical over 8 bases. The sequence was obtained from a male patient between 2 and 15 years old who had a stem cell transplant for acute lymphoblastic leukemia, so the T cells may come from the graft donor. The DNA of the CDR3 is TGTGCCAGCGGCTGGACAGGGCCAGGCACTGAAGCTTTCTTT. Translating it yields CASGWTGPGTEAFF.